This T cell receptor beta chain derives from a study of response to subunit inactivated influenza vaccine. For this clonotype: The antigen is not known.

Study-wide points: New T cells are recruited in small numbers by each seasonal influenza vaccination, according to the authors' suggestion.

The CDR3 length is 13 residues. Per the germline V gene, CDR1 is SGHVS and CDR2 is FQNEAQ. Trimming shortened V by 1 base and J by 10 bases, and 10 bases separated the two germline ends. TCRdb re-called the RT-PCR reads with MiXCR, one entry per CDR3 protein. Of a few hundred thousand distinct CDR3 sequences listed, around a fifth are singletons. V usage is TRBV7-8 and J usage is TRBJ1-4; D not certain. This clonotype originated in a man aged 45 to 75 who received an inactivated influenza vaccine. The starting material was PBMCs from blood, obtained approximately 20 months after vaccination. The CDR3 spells CASSLGGSAKLFF. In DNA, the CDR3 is TGTGCCAGCAGCTTAGGAGGAAGCGCAAAACTGTTTTTT.